The clone carrying this TCR beta chain came up once. Antigen: not known. The sample is drawn from a study of cytomegalovirus exposure and HLA in healthy donors. General study points: Per a prior analysis, the majority of TCR beta V segments were productive roughly 90% or roughly 30% of the time. Reportedly, diagnosis of cytomegalovirus status by the classifier showed high specificity and sensitivity.

V was shortened by 0 bases and J by 4 bases, with 8 bases between the two germline ends. Germline loops: CDR1 SGDLS, CDR2 YYNGEE. This CDR3 is 14 amino acids long. PCR amplification relied on 60 Vbeta primers (plus 13 Jbeta primers). Data came from immunoSEQ multiplex PCR; TCRdb stores just in-frame clones and leaves some out. Of 120,000 or so clones listed, 17% are singletons. Material: PBMCs. This chain links TRBV9 with TRBJ1-5; D possibly corresponds to TRBD1 (5 bases). This clonotype was obtained from a female donor in good health and CMV-seropositive. As DNA, the CDR3 is TGTGCCAGCAGCGTAGGACAGCAAAATCAGCCCCAGCATTTT. Protein sequence: CASSVGQQNQPQHF.